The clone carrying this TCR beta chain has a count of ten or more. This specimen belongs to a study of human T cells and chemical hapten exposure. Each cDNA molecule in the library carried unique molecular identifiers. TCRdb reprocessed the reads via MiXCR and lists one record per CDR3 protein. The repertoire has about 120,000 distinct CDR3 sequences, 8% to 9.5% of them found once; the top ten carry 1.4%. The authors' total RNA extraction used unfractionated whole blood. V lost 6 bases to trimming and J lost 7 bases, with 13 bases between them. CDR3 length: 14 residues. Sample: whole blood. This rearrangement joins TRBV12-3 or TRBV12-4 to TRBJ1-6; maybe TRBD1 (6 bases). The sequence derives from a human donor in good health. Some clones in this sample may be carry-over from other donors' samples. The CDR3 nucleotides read TGTGCCAGCAGCCTCCGGGACAAAAATTCACCCCTCCACTTT. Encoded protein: CASSLRDKNSPLHF.